This is a list of T cell receptor beta chains from one sample in a study of blood T cell repertoires in COVID-19. TCRdb's table, derived via immunoSEQ multiplex PCR, lists solely in-frame clones and lacks some. Of 200,000 or so clones in the sample, more than 80% were seen once. Sample: peripheral blood. Receptors were obtained from a man between 25 and 39 years old with COVID-19, enrolled during active disease. The CDR3 runs from the conserved cysteine through the conserved F or W. Fields, in order: D gene, clone size, J gene, V gene, CDR3 protein, CDR3 DNA. D genes are given only for firm matches. A row's size may be missing; if present it is once, few, many or a size class.

TRBD2,.,TRBJ2-3,TRBV7-2,CASTPGLAGWDTQYF,TGTGCCAGCACTCCGGGACTAGCGGGATGGGATACGCAGTATTTT
TRBD1,.,TRBJ2-2,TRBV7-9,CASSGSGTANTGELFF,TGTGCCAGCAGCGGATCCGGGACAGCGAACACCGGGGAGCTGTTTTTT
.,.,TRBJ2-7,TRBV3-1/TRBV3-2,CASSQGAGQGEQYF,TGTGCCAGCAGCCAAGGGGCAGGGCAAGGGGAGCAGTACTTC
TRBD2,.,TRBJ2-7,TRBV6-2/TRBV6-3,CASSPLLGEGPSYEQYF,TGTGCCAGCAGTCCCCTCTTGGGGGAGGGCCCGTCCTACGAGCAGTACTTC
TRBD2,.,TRBJ2-7,TRBV4-3,CASSQEIGLAGPSYEQYF,TGCGCCAGCAGCCAAGAGATTGGACTAGCGGGGCCCTCCTACGAGCAGTACTTC
.,.,TRBJ1-1,TRBV4-3,CASSQDGRGVAEAFF,TGCGCCAGCAGCCAAGATGGTCGGGGGGTCGCTGAAGCTTTCTTT
.,.,TRBJ2-1,TRBV6-5,CASSYRFEQFF,TGTGCCAGCAGTTACCGGTTTGAGCAGTTCTTC
TRBD1,once,TRBJ2-6,TRBV5-1,CASSGDRGISGANVLTF,TGCGCCAGCAGCGGGGACAGGGGTATATCTGGGGCCAACGTCCTGACTTTC
TRBD2,.,TRBJ2-7,TRBV19,CASSTHGLGRAAYEQYF,TGTGCCAGTAGTACCCACGGACTAGGGCGCGCCGCCTACGAGCAGTACTTC
.,.,TRBJ1-1,TRBV19,CASSRPGSMNTEAFF,TGTGCCAGTAGTAGACCAGGCAGTATGAACACTGAAGCTTTCTTT
.,.,TRBJ1-1,TRBV29-1,CSVEDGQAMNTEAFF,TGCAGCGTTGAAGATGGCCAGGCTATGAACACTGAAGCTTTCTTT
.,.,TRBJ2-7,TRBV27,CASSFDGAYEQYF,TGTGCCAGCAGTTTCGACGGAGCCTACGAGCAGTACTTC
.,.,TRBJ2-7,TRBV27,CASSLSARVDEQYF,TGTGCCAGCAGTTTATCGGCCAGGGTGGACGAGCAGTACTTC
TRBD2,.,TRBJ2-5,TRBV27,CASRRLIAGDQETQYF,TGTGCCAGCCGCCGCTTGATAGCGGGAGACCAAGAGACCCAGTACTTC
.,.,TRBJ1-1,TRBV18,CASSPPAGQNTEAFF,TGTGCCAGCTCACCACCCGCAGGGCAAAACACTGAAGCTTTCTTT
TRBD1,.,TRBJ2-6,TRBV11-2,CASSLSPGQGAFGANVLTF,TGTGCCAGCAGCTTAAGCCCGGGACAGGGGGCGTTTGGGGCCAACGTCCTGACTTTC
TRBD1,.,TRBJ1-1,TRBV28,CASSTPGTVAEAFF,TGTGCCAGCAGTACACCGGGGACAGTAGCTGAAGCTTTCTTT
.,.,TRBJ2-1,TRBV18,CASSRLSFEVNEQFF,TGTGCCAGCTCACGGCTATCTTTTGAGGTCAATGAGCAGTTCTTC
TRBD1,.,TRBJ2-5,TRBV7-8,CASNPYRGLETQYF,TGTGCCAGCAACCCTTACAGGGGGCTGGAGACCCAGTACTTC
TRBD1,.,TRBJ1-2,TRBV27,CASSLRARGPYGYTF,TGTGCCAGCAGCCTCCGAGCCAGGGGGCCTTATGGCTACACCTTC
TRBD1,.,TRBJ1-1,TRBV27,CASSFDRANTEAFF,TGTGCCAGCAGTTTCGACAGGGCGAACACTGAAGCTTTCTTT
TRBD2,.,TRBJ2-5,TRBV9,CASSIAGGQETQYF,TGTGCCAGCAGCATAGCGGGGGGGCAAGAGACCCAGTACTTC
TRBD1,.,TRBJ1-3,TRBV28,CASLHRQGAGNTIYF,TGTGCCAGCCTGCATAGGCAGGGGGCTGGAAACACCATATATTTT
.,.,TRBJ2-7,TRBV6-1,CASSEWGVSYEQYF,TGTGCCAGCAGTGAATGGGGGGTCTCCTACGAGCAGTACTTC
TRBD2,.,TRBJ2-7,TRBV7-9,CASSLGLAGVNEQYF,TGTGCCAGCAGCCTCGGACTAGCGGGAGTAAACGAGCAGTACTTC
TRBD2,.,TRBJ2-1,TRBV28,CASSLAGGQVEQFF,TGTGCCAGCAGTTTAGCGGGAGGGCAGGTTGAGCAGTTCTTC
.,once,TRBJ1-5,TRBV28,CASSADSNQPQHF,TGTGCCAGCAGTGCAGATAGCAATCAGCCCCAGCATTTT
TRBD1,once,TRBJ2-1,TRBV4-1,CASSLLGGDEQFF,TGCGCCAGCAGCCTACTAGGGGGCGATGAGCAGTTCTTC
TRBD1,.,TRBJ2-7,TRBV11-3,CASSLMGQGAHEQYF,TGTGCCAGCAGCTTAATGGGACAGGGGGCCCACGAGCAGTACTTC